These T cell receptor beta chains were read from a single sample in a study of T cells after yellow fever vaccination. MiXCR, applied by TCRdb to the 5' RACE reads, yields one record per CDR3 protein. The top ten clones hold roughly 18% of a sample with more than 350,000 distinct CDR3 sequences, around a tenth of them seen once. Sequencing used PBMCs, obtained on the day of the first yellow fever vaccination. All receptors derive from a man younger than 30 who received the YFV17D yellow fever vaccine. Both conserved end residues are part of each CDR3. The order of the fields is J gene, V gene, clone size, D gene, CDR3 DNA, CDR3 protein. The D gene is left open where the match is weak. Clone size, where shown, is once, few, many, or a class for clones that have expanded.

J: TRBJ1-5
V: TRBV7-9
size: few
D: TRBD1
DNA: TGTGCCAGCAGCGGGGGGACAGGGGGCTCAGATCAGCCCCAGCATTTT
CDR3: CASSGGTGGSDQPQHF

J: TRBJ1-5
V: TRBV28
size: .
D: TRBD1
DNA: TGTGCCAGCAGTTTGGACGACAGGGGTTTGTGGCCCCAGCATTTT
CDR3: CASSLDDRGLWPQHF

J: TRBJ1-2
V: TRBV11-2
size: .
D: TRBD1
DNA: TGTGCCAGCAGCTTAAGGGGACAGGGGGCGCGAGGAGGCTACACCTTC
CDR3: CASSLRGQGARGGYTF

J: TRBJ2-3
V: TRBV7-9
size: .
D: TRBD2
DNA: TGTGCCAGCCCCCTTAGCGGGGGGGCAGCAGATACGCAGTATTTT
CDR3: CASPLSGGAADTQYF

J: TRBJ2-2
V: TRBV7-3
size: .
D: TRBD2
DNA: TGTGCCAGCAGCTTAGCGGGGGGGCCTTATGCCGGGGAGCTGTTTTTT
CDR3: CASSLAGGPYAGELFF

J: TRBJ1-4
V: TRBV5-1
size: few
D: .
DNA: TGCGCCAGCAGCGCCGAGCGGAATGAAAAACTGTTTTTT
CDR3: CASSAERNEKLFF

J: TRBJ1-1
V: TRBV7-3
size: few
D: TRBD1
DNA: TGTGCCAGCAGTAAGGGGGCTCTCACTGAAGCTTTCTTT
CDR3: CASSKGALTEAFF

J: TRBJ2-1
V: TRBV4-3
size: .
D: TRBD2
DNA: TGCGCCAGCAGCCCTGGGGCGGGGGGTACCCCGATTGCGTCCTACAATGAGCAGTTCTTC
CDR3: CASSPGAGGTPIASYNEQFF

J: TRBJ2-1
V: TRBV7-2
size: many
D: .
DNA: TGTGCCAGCAGCTTAGCCGCGCGTCGGAATGAGCAGTTCTTC
CDR3: CASSLAARRNEQFF

J: TRBJ1-2
V: TRBV4-1
size: few
D: TRBD1
DNA: TGCGCCAGCAGCCAAGATACGACGACAGGGGGTGGCTACACCTTC
CDR3: CASSQDTTTGGGYTF

J: TRBJ2-1
V: TRBV9
size: .
D: .
DNA: TGTGCCAGCAGCGTAGATGGCCAGGTCTACAATGAGCAGTTCTTC
CDR3: CASSVDGQVYNEQFF

J: TRBJ1-1
V: TRBV7-2
size: few
D: .
DNA: TGTGCCAGCAGCCTTGAGCGGACTGAAGCTTTCTTT
CDR3: CASSLERTEAFF

J: TRBJ2-5
V: TRBV12-3/TRBV12-4
size: few
D: TRBD1
DNA: TGTGCCAGCAGTTTAAGGGGGCAAATCCAAGAGACCCAGTACTTC
CDR3: CASSLRGQIQETQYF

J: TRBJ1-1
V: TRBV7-9
size: few
D: .
DNA: TGTGCCAGCAGCACACTCAAGGGGGAATTCACTGAAGCTTTCTTT
CDR3: CASSTLKGEFTEAFF

J: TRBJ2-1
V: TRBV5-6
size: many
D: .
DNA: TGTGCCAGCAGCTTCAGTATCGATGAGCAGTTCTTC
CDR3: CASSFSIDEQFF

J: TRBJ2-7
V: TRBV5-1
size: few
D: TRBD1
DNA: TGCGCCAGCAGTCCAGGGACAGGGGGCTCCTACGAGCAGTACTTC
CDR3: CASSPGTGGSYEQYF

J: TRBJ1-1
V: TRBV4-2
size: .
D: .
DNA: TGTGCCAGCAGCCCGTCCGGGGGGGAAAAAAAGCGAGCTTTCTTT
CDR3: CASSPSGGEKKRAFF

J: TRBJ2-2
V: TRBV27
size: few
D: TRBD2
DNA: TGTGCCCGGATCACTAGCGGAGGCGGGGAGCTGTTTTTT
CDR3: CARITSGGGELFF

J: TRBJ1-1
V: TRBV7-2
size: few
D: TRBD1
DNA: TGTGCCAGCAGGATACAGGGGGCGACTGAAGCTTTCTTT
CDR3: CASRIQGATEAFF

J: TRBJ2-1
V: TRBV7-8
size: .
D: .
DNA: TGTGCCAGCAGCCCCGGCACCGGAAGGGGGTACAATGAGCAGTTCTTC
CDR3: CASSPGTGRGYNEQFF

J: TRBJ2-7
V: TRBV5-1
size: few
D: .
DNA: TGCGCCAGCAGCCCCTGGGGAGGGGACACCTCCTACGAGCAGTACTTC
CDR3: CASSPWGGDTSYEQYF

J: TRBJ2-1
V: TRBV24-1
size: few
D: TRBD2
DNA: TGTGCCACCAGTGATCCGGGGGGGAGCTCCTACAATGAGCAGTTCTTC
CDR3: CATSDPGGSSYNEQFF

J: TRBJ2-2
V: TRBV11-1
size: few
D: .
DNA: TGTGCCAGCAGCTTAGTTAACACCGGGGAGCTGTTTTTT
CDR3: CASSLVNTGELFF

J: TRBJ2-7
V: TRBV3-1
size: .
D: .
DNA: TGTGCCAGCAGCACTTCGGGACGGACCTACGAGCAGTACTTC
CDR3: CASSTSGRTYEQYF

J: TRBJ1-1
V: TRBV5-4
size: .
D: .
DNA: TGTGCCAGCAGCCAATGGGCCGGCCTAAACACTGAAGCTTTCTTT
CDR3: CASSQWAGLNTEAFF

J: TRBJ2-1
V: TRBV7-2
size: .
D: TRBD2
DNA: TGTGCCAGCAGCGGCGGGGGGACTACCTACAATGAGCAGTTCTTC
CDR3: CASSGGGTTYNEQFF

J: TRBJ2-1
V: TRBV7-3
size: many
D: .
DNA: TGTGCCAGCAGCCAACAGGGCGGTAATGAGCAGTTCTTC
CDR3: CASSQQGGNEQFF

J: TRBJ2-7
V: TRBV6-2/TRBV6-3
size: few
D: .
DNA: TGTGCCAGCAGTTACTCGATCCGCTCCTACGAGCAGTACTTC
CDR3: CASSYSIRSYEQYF

J: TRBJ1-5
V: TRBV6-4
size: many
D: .
DNA: TGTGCCAGCAGCCAAGACTGGGGACCTAGTACCGGTCCTAATCAGCCCCAGCATTTT
CDR3: CASSQDWGPSTGPNQPQHF

J: TRBJ2-5
V: TRBV12-3/TRBV12-4
size: few
D: .
DNA: TGTGCCAGCAGTTTAGATGGTAGCGAAGGGGGAGAGACCCAGTACTTC
CDR3: CASSLDGSEGGETQYF

J: TRBJ2-1
V: TRBV12-3/TRBV12-4
size: few
D: TRBD2
DNA: TGTGCCAGCACCCTAACTGTAGCGGGGGGGCACAATGAGCAGTTCTTC
CDR3: CASTLTVAGGHNEQFF

J: TRBJ2-1
V: TRBV6-5
size: few
D: .
DNA: TGTGCCAGCAGTTGGGAGGGGGCCGGGAATGAGCAGTTCTTC
CDR3: CASSWEGAGNEQFF

J: TRBJ1-5
V: TRBV10-3
size: .
D: .
DNA: TGTGCCATCAGTGATACTCTTGGCCAGCCCCAGCATTTT
CDR3: CAISDTLGQPQHF

J: TRBJ2-5
V: TRBV7-9
size: .
D: TRBD1
DNA: TGTGCCAGCGGTAGGACAGGGGGAGAGACCCAGTACTTC
CDR3: CASGRTGGETQYF

J: TRBJ2-7
V: TRBV25-1
size: few
D: .
DNA: TGTGCCAGCAGTGAAGTCGGGGTTCGGAACGAGCAGTACTTC
CDR3: CASSEVGVRNEQYF

J: TRBJ1-6
V: TRBV20-1
size: .
D: .
DNA: TGCAGTGCTAGACCCCGCCGAGTTAGTACCCTCCACTTT
CDR3: CSARPRRVSTLHF

J: TRBJ1-2
V: TRBV20-1
size: few
D: TRBD1
DNA: TGCAGTGCTAGAGACCCGACAGGGGGCAGTGGCTACACCTTC
CDR3: CSARDPTGGSGYTF

J: TRBJ1-4
V: TRBV5-1
size: .
D: .
DNA: TGCGCCAGCAGATCCGGGGGCGGAATTAATGAAAAACTGTTTTTT
CDR3: CASRSGGGINEKLFF

J: TRBJ2-7
V: TRBV5-1
size: .
D: TRBD1
DNA: TGCGCCAGCAGCTTGGCTTACCGGGACAGGCGAAAATACGAGCAGTACTTC
CDR3: CASSLAYRDRRKYEQYF

J: TRBJ1-6
V: TRBV9
size: .
D: .
DNA: TGTGCCAGCAGCGGAGTAAGGGGCACGAATTCACCCCTCCACTTT
CDR3: CASSGVRGTNSPLHF

J: TRBJ2-1
V: TRBV5-1
size: many
D: TRBD2
DNA: TGCGCCAGCAGCTTGGAATTAGCGGGGGTAAATGAGCAGTTCTTC
CDR3: CASSLELAGVNEQFF

J: TRBJ2-1
V: TRBV5-1
size: many
D: TRBD1
DNA: TGCGCCAGCACCCGACAGGGGTTCTACAATGAGCAGTTCTTC
CDR3: CASTRQGFYNEQFF

J: TRBJ2-7
V: TRBV4-1
size: .
D: .
DNA: TGCGCCAGCAGCCAAGCAGGGGCCAGGAGAGAGCAGTACTTC
CDR3: CASSQAGARREQYF

J: TRBJ2-7
V: TRBV4-3
size: .
D: .
DNA: TGCGCCAGCAGCCCCCGGGCTTGGAAGGGAGAAACCTACGAGCAGTACTTC
CDR3: CASSPRAWKGETYEQYF

J: TRBJ1-1
V: TRBV5-1
size: .
D: TRBD1
DNA: TGCGCCAGCAAGCGGGACAGCAACACTGAAGCTTTCTTT
CDR3: CASKRDSNTEAFF

J: TRBJ2-2
V: TRBV4-1
size: .
D: .
DNA: TGCGCCAGCAGCCACCTACAGGCGAACACCGGGGAGCTGTTTTTT
CDR3: CASSHLQANTGELFF

J: TRBJ2-1
V: TRBV19
size: .
D: TRBD1
DNA: TGTGCCAGTAGTATAGAACAGGGGGCCTACAATGAGCAGTTCTTC
CDR3: CASSIEQGAYNEQFF

J: TRBJ2-1
V: TRBV7-2
size: many
D: .
DNA: TGTGCCAGCAGCCTGGGTGCCTACAATGAGCAGTTCTTC
CDR3: CASSLGAYNEQFF

J: TRBJ1-2
V: TRBV12-3/TRBV12-4
size: few
D: .
DNA: TGTGCCAGCAGAGTGGACAGTCTTGGCTACACCTTC
CDR3: CASRVDSLGYTF

J: TRBJ2-3
V: TRBV5-1
size: few
D: TRBD2
DNA: TGCGCCAGCCGACTAGCGGGGGGAAGCGATACGCAGTATTTT
CDR3: CASRLAGGSDTQYF

J: TRBJ2-1
V: TRBV20-1
size: .
D: .
DNA: TGCAGTGCTAGTATTGGGAATAGCGGATACAATGAGCAGTTCTTC
CDR3: CSASIGNSGYNEQFF

J: TRBJ2-2
V: TRBV6-2/TRBV6-3
size: .
D: .
DNA: TGTGCCAGCAGCCGCCCCGCGAACACCGGGGAGCTGTTTTTT
CDR3: CASSRPANTGELFF

J: TRBJ2-5
V: TRBV20-1
size: .
D: TRBD2
DNA: TGCAGTGCCACTAGCGGGGGGTTCCAAGAGACCCAGTACTTC
CDR3: CSATSGGFQETQYF

J: TRBJ2-1
V: TRBV24-1
size: few
D: .
DNA: TGTGCCACCAAGGGACTTCGCAATGAGCAGTTCTTC
CDR3: CATKGLRNEQFF

J: TRBJ1-6
V: TRBV7-2
size: few
D: .
DNA: TGTGCCAGCAGCTTATGGGAGGCTAATTCACCCCTCCACTTT
CDR3: CASSLWEANSPLHF